The next 26 T cell receptor beta chains were all read from a single sample in a study of blood T cell repertoires in COVID-19. The data were produced by immunoSEQ multiplex PCR, yet TCRdb's version contains in-frame clones alone and is incomplete. The sample carries some 180,000 clones, around 82% recorded once. The sequenced sample consisted of peripheral blood. These receptors all come from a woman between 70 and 85 years old who had recovered from COVID-19.

The CDR3: CASRQGGSYEQYF. Here the CDR3 DNA reads TGTGCCAGCAGACAGGGTGGCTCCTACGAGCAGTACTTC. The V call is TRBV6-5, the J call TRBJ2-7, with D tentatively TRBD1 (6 bases). The germline CDR1 and CDR2 sequences are MNHEY and SVGAGI. The length of the CDR3 is 13 residues. The V end was cut by 6 bases, the J end by 0 bases, with 9 bases between.

The chain links TRBV3-1 (or the pseudogene TRBV3-2) to TRBJ1-6, with no clear D. CDR3 length equals 13 residues. Trimming left V 3 bases short and J 9 bases short, with 9 bases between. CDR1 LGHDT and CDR2 YNNKEL come from the germline V gene (reference sequence). The CDR3 spells CASSHEAGSPLHF. The CDR3 DNA reads TGTGCCAGCAGCCATGAGGCCGGTTCACCCCTCCACTTT.

The rearrangement joins TRBV2 to TRBJ2-3; TRBD2 agrees at 9 bases. The V gene end was trimmed by 7 bases and the J gene end by 0 bases; junction bases not matched to a gene: 2. This CDR3 has 14 amino acids. Germline V gives CDR1 SNHLY, CDR2 FYNNEI. The CDR3 sequence: CASKTSGSTDTQYF. The CDR3 DNA sequence: TGTGCCAGCAAAACTAGCGGGAGCACAGATACGCAGTATTTT.

The chain is built from TRBV27 and TRBJ2-3, with 9 bases lining up with TRBD2. With V trimmed by 5 bases and J by 4 bases, 10 bases remained unmatched. The germline gives CDR1 MNHEY, CDR2 SMNVEV (reference sequence). CDR3 length: 16 residues. The CDR3 loop reads CASSPPGVAGADTQYF. CDR3 DNA: TGTGCCAGCAGTCCCCCGGGGGTAGCGGGAGCAGATACGCAGTATTTT.

Note on this clone: One end of the junction fails to match germline, which may point to a read error. The rearrangement uses TRBV28 and TRBJ2-7, with TRBD2 identical over 14 bases. The CDR3 totals 16 residues. CDR1 and CDR2 (germline): MDHEN, SYDVKM. CDR3 DNA: TGTGCCAGCAGTTTATCGGATCTGGGACTAGCGGGAGTTATGCACTTC. Its translation is CASSLSDLGLAGVMHF.

This clone has more than one count but fewer than ten. The chain carries TRBV5-5 and TRBJ1-6, with D unresolved. The germline CDR1 and CDR2 sequences are SGHKS and YYEKEE (reference sequence). V lost 0 bases and J lost 11, with 9 bases in between. The CDR3 is 13 amino acids. DNA of the CDR3: TGTGCCAGCAGCTTGGGGCCGGGAACACCCCTCCACTTT. Protein: CASSLGPGTPLHF.

This sequence joins TRBV6-5 and TRBJ2-1; 11 positions match TRBD2. Germline V gives CDR1 MNHEY, CDR2 SVGAGI. The V segment lost 6 bases and the J segment 8 bases; nucleotides outside the gene matches: 9. This CDR3 contains 15 residues. In DNA, the CDR3 is TGTGCCAGCAGACCCCGACTAGCGGGAATAGATGAGCAGTTCTTC. It yields the protein CASRPRLAGIDEQFF.

The chain joins TRBV5-1 to TRBJ1-1; maybe TRBD1 (6 bases). The V gene lost 5 bases and the J gene lost 1 base, with 18 bases spanning the gap. The CDR3 contains 16 residues. Germline lookup yields CDR1 SGHRS and CDR2 YFSETQ. The DNA for the CDR3 is TGCGCCAGCAGACCCACACAGGGACCTCAGAACACTGAAGCTTTCTTT. Encoded protein: CASRPTQGPQNTEAFF. The variable domain in full, with the rest retrieved from reference TRBV5-1 and TRBJ1-1, is KAGVTQTPRYLIKTRGQQVTLSCSPISGHRSVSWYQQTPGQGLQFLFEYFSETQRNKGNFPGRFSGRQFSNSRSEMNVSTLELGDSALYLCASRPTQGPQNTEAFFGQGTRLTVV.

The rearrangement uses TRBV14 and TRBJ2-1; weak D call: TRBD2 (6 bases). The V end was cut by 0 bases, the J end by 4 bases, with 13 bases between. Germline loops: CDR1 SGHDN, CDR2 FVKESK. This CDR3 is built from 16 residues. The CDR3 DNA is TGTGCCAGCAGCCAAGATTGGCCCGGGAGTTACAATGAGCAGTTCTTC. This translates into CASSQDWPGSYNEQFF.

This chain joins TRBV19 and TRBJ1-6; 8 bases align to TRBD1. Trimming cost V 3 bases and J 9 bases; bases outside gene matches: 7. Germline V gene data show CDR1 as LNHDA and CDR2 as SQIVND (reference sequence). The CDR3 runs 15 residues. CDR3 DNA: TGTGCCAGTAGTATCTACGGGACAGGAATTTCACCCCTCCACTTT. Translating gives CASSIYGTGISPLHF.

The genes are TRBV11-1 and TRBJ1-5, with a possible D match to TRBD1 (5 bases). The germline CDR1 and CDR2 sequences are SGHAT and FQDESV (reference sequence). The CDR3 is made up of 13 amino acids. Trimming took 5 bases from V and 5 from J, leaving 10 bases between them. CDR3 coding DNA: TGTGCCAGCAGCCCTGGGGCGGATCAGCCCCAGCATTTT. Encoded protein: CASSPGADQPQHF. Combining the CDR3 with reference TRBV11-1 and TRBJ1-5 gives the whole variable domain EAEVAQSPRYKITEKSQAVAFWCDPISGHATLYWYRQILGQGPELLVQFQDESVVDDSQLPKDRFSAERLKGVDSTLKIQPAELGDSAMYLCASSPGADQPQHFGDGTRLSIL.

The chain joins TRBV18 to TRBJ1-5, with a possible D match to TRBD1 (6 bases). CDR3 length: 15 residues. V dropped 1 base and J dropped 5 bases, with 12 bases sitting between them. Germline V gene lookup returns CDR1 KGHSH and CDR2 LQKENI. CDR3 sequence reads: CASSPRGAGDQPQHF. CDR3 DNA sequence: TGTGCCAGCTCACCACGGGGGGCGGGGGATCAGCCCCAGCATTTT.

The chain employs TRBV5-6 and TRBJ1-2; TRBD1 agrees at 7 bases. CDR3 length: 12 amino acids. Germline values: CDR1 SGHDT, CDR2 YYEEEE. Unmatched junction bases numbered 4, after V lost 4 bases and J lost 7 bases. The CDR3 loop is CASSTNRGGYTF. The CDR3 DNA sequence: TGTGCCAGCAGCACTAACAGGGGTGGCTACACCTTC.

The chain uses TRBV5-6 and TRBJ2-7; D perhaps matches TRBD2 (6 bases). Germline values: CDR1 SGHDT, CDR2 YYEEEE. V was trimmed by 0 bases and J by 4 bases, leaving 8 bases between them. The CDR3 contains 13 residues. CDR3: CASSLVAGYEQYF. For the CDR3, the DNA is TGTGCCAGCAGCTTGGTGGCGGGGTACGAGCAGTACTTC.

In this sample, this clone turned up once. The genes are TRBV10-3 and TRBJ1-1; D gene unclear. CDR1 is ENHRY, CDR2 SYGVKD, per germline. The CDR3 runs to 12 residues. The ends were cut back, 7 bases at V and 8 bases at J, with 14 bases in the middle. CDR3 DNA sequence: TGTGCCATCAAAGGTGCCACAGAGGAAGCTTTCTTT. The encoded protein is CAIKGATEEAFF.

This chain links TRBV5-5 with TRBJ2-7; maybe TRBD2 (6 bases). Germline values: CDR1 SGHKS, CDR2 YYEKEE (reference sequence). The CDR3 is 16 residues long. The germline V and J ends were trimmed by 1 base and 2 bases, with 16 bases remaining between them. DNA for the CDR3: TGTGCCAGCAGCTTGAGCCTCGGGACTGCTACCTACGAGCAGTACTTC. Amino acid sequence: CASSLSLGTATYEQYF.

The chain has TRBV6-6 and TRBJ2-1, with no clear D. CDR3 length: 13 residues. Germline V gives CDR1 MNHNY, CDR2 SVGAGI (reference sequence). The V and J ends lost 10 bases and 0 bases respectively, with 10 bases between them. DNA for the CDR3: TGTGCCACCGCCCCTAGCTCCTACAATGAGCAGTTCTTC. Its protein is CATAPSSYNEQFF.

The chain carries TRBV7-8 and TRBJ2-1; the D gene is possibly TRBD1 (7 bases). CDR1 and CDR2 from the germline V gene are SGHVS and FQNEAQ. This CDR3 region has 13 residues. The V end was cut by 4 bases, the J end by 6 bases, with 10 bases between. This CDR3 reads CASSSQGGNEQFF. CDR3 coding DNA: TGTGCCAGCAGCTCGCAGGGGGGCAATGAGCAGTTCTTC.

The rearrangement joins TRBV4-3 to TRBJ1-5, with D perhaps TRBD1 (5 bases). CDR1 is LGHNA, CDR2 YSLEER, per germline. The CDR3 has 15 residues. Trimming cost V 0 bases and J 7 bases, with 13 bases left between them. For the CDR3, the DNA is TGCGCCAGCAGCCAAGAGGTGGAGGGGTGGCAGCCCCAGCATTTT. Its translation is CASSQEVEGWQPQHF.

The CDR3 nucleotides read TGTGCCATCAGTGAGTCTCCCGGGGGGAACACTGAAGCTTTCTTT. As protein: CAISESPGGNTEAFF. J is TRBJ1-1 and V is TRBV10-3; D possibly corresponds to TRBD1 (5 bases). V dropped 0 bases and J dropped 1 base, with 9 bases sitting between them. The CDR3 extends over 15 amino acids. The germline gives CDR1 ENHRY, CDR2 SYGVKD.

The rearrangement uses TRBV5-4 and TRBJ2-3, with D perhaps matching TRBD2 (6 bases). Trimming took 4 bases from V and 1 from J, leaving 13 bases between them. Germline-derived CDR1 and CDR2 are SGHNT and YYREEE (reference sequence). The CDR3 runs to 15 residues. CDR3 protein: CASSPQGGRTDTQYF. DNA for the CDR3: TGTGCCAGCAGCCCTCAGGGAGGACGCACAGATACGCAGTATTTT.

The gene calls are TRBV12-3 or TRBV12-4 and TRBJ1-2, with 8 positions matching TRBD1. The CDR3 sequence is 11 residues long. Trimming at V came to 6 bases and at J to 7 bases, leaving 1 base not matched to a gene. Written as DNA, the CDR3 is TGTGCCAGCAGGGACAGGGCTGGCTACACCTTC. Translated, it gives CASRDRAGYTF.

The chain links TRBV11-2 to TRBJ2-5, with 7 bases matching TRBD2. Germline loops: CDR1 SGHAT, CDR2 FQNNGV. After removal of 8 bases from V and 5 bases from J, the junction contained 8 bases not matched to a gene. This CDR3 region has 13 residues. CDR3 residues: CASGREGRETQYF. The CDR3 DNA follows: TGTGCCAGCGGGAGGGAGGGCCGGGAGACCCAGTACTTC.

The CDR3 region is CASSLMSGGDYGYTF. The CDR3 DNA is TGTGCCAGCAGCTTGATGTCCGGGGGGGACTATGGCTACACCTTC. The V call is TRBV5-6, the J call TRBJ1-2; tentative D call: TRBD1 (5 bases). The V gene's germline CDR1 is SGHDT and CDR2 YYEEEE. V gave up 1 base and J gave up 3 bases, with 13 bases separating them. The CDR3 has 15 amino acids.

The rearrangement joins TRBV5-1 to TRBJ2-3; TRBD1 matches 7 bases. Trimming removed 1 base from V and 2 bases from J; junction bases left unmatched: 4. Germline V gene data show CDR1 as SGHRS and CDR2 as YFSETQ. The CDR3 is 15 residues long. This chain's CDR3 is CASSLRDSSTDTQYF. CDR3 in DNA: TGCGCCAGCAGCTTGCGGGACAGTTCCACAGATACGCAGTATTTT.

The V gene is TRBV9, the J gene TRBJ2-3; 9 nucleotides match TRBD2. With 0 bases clipped from V and 0 bases from J, the junction kept 5 bases outside the gene matches. Germline V gene data show CDR1 as SGDLS and CDR2 as YYNGEE. The CDR3 consists of 17 residues. The DNA of the CDR3 is TGTGCCAGCAGCGTAGGTATAGCGGGGGTGAGCACAGATACGCAGTATTTT. It is translated as CASSVGIAGVSTDTQYF.